These T cell receptor beta chains were read from a single sample in a study of T-cell memory formation after mild COVID-19. TCRdb analysed the 5' RACE reads with MiXCR anew, one entry per CDR3 protein. Seen here are tens of thousands of distinct CDR3 sequences, about 21% observed once, and the top ten hold roughly 1.4%. The sample taken for sequencing was PBMCs or a T cell subset sorted from them (not recorded which). The source is an adult who had mild COVID-19 (a few samples of this study predate the infection). Cell type and time point are not known. The CDR3 runs from the conserved cysteine through the conserved F or W. D genes are given only for firm matches. Size tells how often a clone was seen (once, few, many) or the class of an expanded clone, and some rows leave it out.

TRBV19	TRBD1	TRBJ1-3	NA	CASSIGTGSGNTIYF	TGTGCCAGTAGTATAGGGACAGGCTCTGGAAACACCATATATTTT
TRBV7-9	TRBD2	TRBJ2-1	many	CASSLGGTSGAPSSYNEQFF	TGTGCCAGCAGCTTAGGGGGGACTAGCGGAGCCCCGAGCTCCTACAATGAGCAGTTCTTC
TRBV2	TRBD2	TRBJ2-1	NA	CASSDEAGGDNEQFF	TGTGCCAGCAGTGACGAAGCGGGGGGGGACAATGAGCAGTTCTTC
TRBV2	TRBD2	TRBJ2-7	NA	CASSEAGLAGSREQYF	TGTGCCAGCAGTGAAGCGGGACTAGCGGGATCGCGCGAGCAGTACTTC
TRBV6-2/TRBV6-3	NA	TRBJ1-1	few	CASRGTGGRRAFF	TGTGCCAGCAGGGGGACCGGAGGGAGGAGAGCTTTCTTT
TRBV19	TRBD1	TRBJ2-2	few	CASSPGTGDGGELFF	TGTGCCAGTAGTCCCGGGACAGGGGATGGAGGGGAGCTGTTTTTT
TRBV20-1	NA	TRBJ2-2	many	CSASSGPNTGELFF	TGCAGTGCTAGTTCTGGCCCGAACACCGGGGAGCTGTTTTTT
TRBV20-1	TRBD2	TRBJ2-1	NA	CSARTSGRAYNEQFF	TGCAGTGCGAGGACTAGCGGGAGGGCCTACAATGAGCAGTTCTTC
TRBV5-1	TRBD1	TRBJ2-1	many	CASRQGTGTYNEQFF	TGCGCCAGCAGACAAGGGACAGGCACTTACAATGAGCAGTTCTTC
TRBV18	NA	TRBJ2-1	many	CASSPTGEQFF	TGTGCCAGCTCACCGACGGGTGAGCAGTTCTTC
TRBV5-1	NA	TRBJ1-6	NA	CASRGETDNSPLHF	TGCGCCAGCAGGGGCGAGACGGACAATTCACCCCTCCACTTT
TRBV19	TRBD2	TRBJ2-3	many	CASSPLAGQSTDTQYF	TGTGCCAGTAGTCCGCTAGCGGGTCAGAGCACAGATACGCAGTATTTT
TRBV12-3/TRBV12-4	NA	TRBJ2-1	medium-sized	CASSHSGARRSSYNEQFF	TGTGCCAGCAGTCACTCGGGGGCGCGAAGAAGCTCCTACAATGAGCAGTTCTTC
TRBV7-9	NA	TRBJ1-1	NA	CASSWSVGTAAAEAFF	TGTGCCAGCAGCTGGTCGGTTGGCACGGCCGCGGCTGAAGCTTTCTTT
TRBV6-4	NA	TRBJ2-6	few	CASSDRVAGANVLTF	TGTGCCAGCAGTGACCGGGTCGCTGGGGCCAACGTCCTGACTTTC
TRBV12-3/TRBV12-4	TRBD2	TRBJ2-1	many	CASSFRGGSYNEQFF	TGTGCCAGCAGTTTTCGGGGGGGCTCCTACAATGAGCAGTTCTTC
TRBV6-2/TRBV6-3	NA	TRBJ2-6	many	CASSRQHRTASGANVLTF	TGTGCCAGCAGTCGTCAGCACCGGACAGCCTCTGGGGCCAACGTCCTGACTTTC
TRBV6-5	NA	TRBJ1-1	NA	CASSYHRGPEAFF	TGTGCCAGCAGTTACCACCGTGGGCCTGAAGCTTTCTTT
TRBV30	NA	TRBJ2-3	NA	CAWSVPFNGGDTQYF	TGTGCCTGGAGTGTACCCTTTAACGGCGGAGATACGCAGTATTTT
TRBV7-6	NA	TRBJ1-3	NA	CASSLAIGGYGNTIYF	TGTGCCAGCAGCTTAGCGATAGGAGGTTACGGAAACACCATATATTTT
TRBV11-2	NA	TRBJ1-4	NA	CASSTGLKEKLFF	TGTGCCAGCAGCACCGGGCTAAAGGAAAAACTGTTTTTT
TRBV12-3/TRBV12-4	NA	TRBJ2-3	NA	CASSLLASTDTQYF	TGTGCCAGCAGTTTGCTTGCTAGCACAGATACGCAGTATTTT
TRBV30	NA	TRBJ1-1	many	CAWQTESLTEAFF	TGTGCCTGGCAGACTGAGTCCTTGACTGAAGCTTTCTTT
TRBV12-3/TRBV12-4	NA	TRBJ1-3	many	CASSRAVSSGNTIYF	TGTGCCAGCAGCCGCGCGGTGAGCTCTGGAAACACCATATATTTT
TRBV6-5	NA	TRBJ2-1	many	CARTGRRANEQFF	TGTGCCAGAACAGGTCGGAGGGCTAACGAGCAGTTCTTC
TRBV30	NA	TRBJ2-6	many	CAWSPLSFSGANVLTF	TGTGCCTGGAGTCCACTTTCATTCTCTGGGGCCAACGTCCTGACTTTC
TRBV5-1	NA	TRBJ2-5	medium-sized	CASSLPGRGQETQYF	TGCGCCAGCAGCTTGCCGGGAAGGGGGCAAGAGACCCAGTACTTC
TRBV5-1	NA	TRBJ1-6	few	CASSLGQNNSPLHF	TGCGCCAGCAGCTTGGGACAGAATAATTCACCCCTCCACTTT
TRBV15	NA	TRBJ1-6	once	CATSTSGTNSPLHF	TGTGCCACCAGCACCTCAGGGACCAATTCACCCCTCCACTTT